The 25 T cell receptor beta chains presented below share a single source sample, sequenced in a study of Ad26.COV2.S vaccination and SARS-CoV-2 variants. Assay: immunoSEQ multiplex PCR; the TCRdb copy retains only in-frame clones and omits some. This table has roughly 390,000 clones, approximately 86% appearing once. The treatment was: 15 to 20 received Ad26.COV2.S at low or high dose, single or two shots; about 5 received placebo; per-sample allocation not given. Specimen acquisition occurred on day 63 following the initial vaccine or placebo injection. Specimen: peripheral blood, collected in a trial of Ad26.COV2.S vaccine versus placebo. These receptors were collected from a person aged 18-65 years who received the Ad26.COV2.S COVID-19 vaccine or a placebo.

The gene calls are TRBV3-1 (or the pseudogene TRBV3-2) and TRBJ1-1; possibly TRBD1 for D (6 bases). The CDR3 has 14 amino acids. Deletions cut 3 bases from V and 9 bases from J, with 17 bases between. Germline assignment: CDR1 LGHDT and CDR2 YNNKEL (reference sequence). The CDR3 loop is CASSQESTGRKAFF. The DNA for the CDR3 is TGTGCCAGCAGCCAGGAATCTACAGGGAGGAAAGCTTTCTTT.

This clone was counted between two and nine times. The genes are TRBV5-6 and TRBJ1-2; possibly TRBD1 for D (6 bases). Germline CDR1 reads SGHDT; CDR2 reads YYEEEE. CDR3 size: 14 residues. The V end was cut by 2 bases, the J end by 5 bases, with 13 bases between. DNA for the CDR3: TGTGCCAGCAGCTTTGAAACAGGGCGGTATGGCTACACCTTC. Translating gives CASSFETGRYGYTF.

As to this clone: At one of its ends the junction is not consistent with the germline gene, which may arise from a read error. The V and J genes are TRBV19 and TRBJ1-6; 9 bases are shared with TRBD1. Germline CDR1 is LNHDA and CDR2 is SQIVND (reference sequence). This CDR3 is built from 11 residues. CDR3 in DNA: TGTGCCAGTAGACGGGACAGGGCGTTTTACTTT. It is translated as CASRRDRAFYF.

The gene calls are TRBV6-2 or TRBV6-3 and TRBJ2-6, with D perhaps matching TRBD2 (6 bases). CDR1 and CDR2 (germline): MNHEY, SVGEGT. This CDR3 is built from 17 residues. V lost 4 bases and J 0 bases, leaving 13 bases between the germline ends. CDR3 in DNA: TGTGCCAGCAGTTGGCCGGGACTCAGCTCTGGGGCCAACGTCCTGACTTTC. Translating gives CASSWPGLSSGANVLTF.

This sequence joins TRBV5-1 and TRBJ2-3; no reliable D call. The CDR3 contains 15 residues. Germline CDR1 SGHRS, CDR2 YFSETQ. V shed 5 bases and J shed 0 bases, with 13 bases lying between them. The CDR3 spells CASSTTGPSTDTQYF. CDR3 nucleotide sequence: TGCGCCAGCAGTACGACGGGCCCTAGCACAGATACGCAGTATTTT. Based on the CDR3 plus reference TRBV5-1 and TRBJ2-3, the full variable domain is KAGVTQTPRYLIKTRGQQVTLSCSPISGHRSVSWYQQTPGQGLQFLFEYFSETQRNKGNFPGRFSGRQFSNSRSEMNVSTLELGDSALYLCASSTTGPSTDTQYFGPGTRLTVL.

The V call is TRBV4-3, the J call TRBJ1-2; D ambiguous. CDR3 length equals 13 residues. Trimming stripped 5 bases from V and 2 bases from J, with 9 bases between. Germline V lookup: CDR1 LGHNA, CDR2 YSLEER. CDR3 nucleotides: TGCGCCAGCAGCGTAGATGGGAACTATGGCTACACCTTC. Translating it yields CASSVDGNYGYTF.

The gene calls are TRBV5-5 and TRBJ1-5, with D uncertain. V shed 2 bases and J shed 6 bases, with 12 bases lying between them. The CDR3 extends over 14 amino acids. Germline V gives CDR1 SGHKS, CDR2 YYEKEE (reference sequence). The DNA of the CDR3 is TGTGCCAGCAGCTTAATGGGAGTTGGTCAGCCCCAGCATTTT. It codes for CASSLMGVGQPQHF.

This clone was recorded only once. The chain is built from TRBV27 and TRBJ1-2, with a tentative D call TRBD1 (5 bases). The CDR3 covers 11 residues. Trimming took off 8 bases at V and 4 bases at J, with 8 bases between the two ends. Looked up from germline, CDR1 is MNHEY and CDR2 is SMNVEV (reference sequence). The CDR3 loop is CASRGFYGYTF. CDR3 DNA: TGTGCCAGCCGGGGGTTCTATGGCTACACCTTC.

V gene TRBV3-1 (or the pseudogene TRBV3-2) combines with J gene TRBJ1-2; a possible D gene is TRBD1 (6 bases). The germline V and J ends were trimmed by 1 base and 1 base, with 16 bases remaining between them. Germline-derived CDR1 and CDR2 are LGHDT and YNNKEL (reference sequence). The CDR3 is made up of 17 amino acids. CDR3 sequence: CASSQALGAAINYGYTF. The CDR3 DNA sequence: TGTGCCAGCAGCCAAGCCCTGGGGGCAGCTATTAACTATGGCTACACCTTC.

V and J are TRBV11-3 and TRBJ2-3, with unresolved D. Germline assignment: CDR1 SGHNT and CDR2 YENEEA. This CDR3 has 12 amino acids. V lost 1 base, J lost 6 bases, and 5 bases lay in between. DNA for the CDR3: TGTGCCAGCAGCTTAGGAGAGGATACGCAGTATTTT. This translates into CASSLGEDTQYF.

The rearrangement joins TRBV19 to TRBJ1-1; 7 nucleotides agree with TRBD1. Germline V gives CDR1 LNHDA, CDR2 SQIVND (reference sequence). The junction had 8 bases not matched to a gene; V was cut back by 8 bases and J by 2 bases. The CDR3 runs to 14 residues. The CDR3 reads CASGKGQENTEAFF. In nucleotides, the CDR3 is TGTGCCAGTGGAAAAGGACAGGAAAACACTGAAGCTTTCTTT.

In nucleotides, the CDR3 is TGTGCCACCAGCAGAAGGGTGGCGGGGGGTAGCTCCTACGAGCAGTACTTC. As protein: CATSRRVAGGSSYEQYF. The chain uses TRBV15 and TRBJ2-7, with 8 bases lining up with TRBD2. Germline V gene sequence: CDR1 LNHNV, CDR2 YYDKDF (reference sequence). Trimming cost V 2 bases and J 0 bases; bases outside gene matches: 9. The CDR3 length is 17 residues.

The J gene is TRBJ1-4, the V gene TRBV9, with 7 bases aligning to TRBD1. The CDR3 is 16 amino acids. The germline CDR1 and CDR2 sequences are SGDLS and YYNGEE. J was trimmed by 7 bases and V by 1 base; bases with no gene match: 10. The CDR3 nucleotides read TGTGCCAGCAGCGTAACCCAGGGACAGCCGGGTGAAAAACTGTTTTTT. Residues: CASSVTQGQPGEKLFF.

The chain has TRBV3-1 (or the pseudogene TRBV3-2) and TRBJ2-7; a weak D match, TRBD2 (5 bases). V gave up 3 bases and J gave up 6 bases, with 15 bases separating them. Germline CDR1 reads LGHDT; CDR2 reads YNNKEL (reference sequence). The CDR3 runs 14 residues. CDR3 region: CASSQLPGVLEQYF. The CDR3 DNA is TGTGCCAGCAGCCAGTTGCCCGGGGTTCTCGAGCAGTACTTC.

The chain has TRBV6-1 and TRBJ2-1; D gene unclear. The V gene lost 0 bases and the J gene lost 4 bases, with 10 bases spanning the gap. Germline lookup yields CDR1 MNHNS and CDR2 SASEGT. The CDR3 consists of 15 residues. CDR3 nucleotide sequence: TGTGCCAGCAGTGAAGCGCGCGTCGCGTACAATGAGCAGTTCTTC. Translating gives CASSEARVAYNEQFF.

The CDR3 protein is CASSLFLAGDEQYF. The CDR3 DNA follows: TGTGCCAGCAGCTTGTTTCTAGCGGGGGACGAGCAGTACTTC. The chain links TRBV5-4 to TRBJ2-7, with TRBD2 matching 10 bases. Trimming at V came to 1 base and at J to 5 bases, leaving 3 bases not matched to a gene. The CDR3 length is 14 residues. The germline V gene has CDR1 SGHNT and CDR2 YYREEE (reference sequence).

The CDR3 coding sequence is TGCGCCAGTAGGGGAGCGGGGGCCAGTGAGCAGTTCTTC. It is translated as CASRGAGASEQFF. The rearrangement uses TRBV5-1 and TRBJ2-1; 8 nucleotides line up with TRBD2. Germline trimming cut 8 bases from V and 9 bases from J; bases unmatched to any gene: 10. Germline CDR1 and CDR2: SGHRS and YFSETQ. The CDR3 has 13 amino acids.

The genes are TRBV4-1 and TRBJ1-4, with D possibly matching TRBD1 (5 bases). This CDR3 has 15 residues. Trimming took off 2 bases at V and 5 bases at J, with 12 bases between the two ends. CDR1 and CDR2 from the germline V gene are MGHRA and YSYEKL. In DNA, the CDR3 is TGCGCCAGCAGCCAATTTAAGACAGCGAATGAAAAACTGTTTTTT. Translated, it gives CASSQFKTANEKLFF.

The table lists this clone with a few counts. The chain recombines TRBV5-5 with TRBJ2-7; 8 positions agree with TRBD1. V shed 3 bases, J shed 10 bases, and the junction held 15 bases outside the gene matches. The CDR3 is 15 residues long. Germline CDR1 SGHKS, CDR2 YYEKEE (reference sequence). CDR3 DNA sequence: TGTGCCAGCAGCTCGCAAGCTGGACAGGGTTTTGATCAGTACTTC. It encodes CASSSQAGQGFDQYF. The whole variable domain, remainder taken from reference TRBV5-5 and TRBJ2-7, is DAGVTQSPTHLIKTRGQQVTLRCSPISGHKSVSWYQQVLGQGPQFIFQYYEKEERGRGNFPDRFSARQFPNYSSELNVNALLLGDSALYLCASSSQAGQGFDQYFGPGTRLTVT.

This clone has a count of ten or more. V usage is TRBV7-2 and J usage is TRBJ1-3; D is undetermined. V dropped 4 bases and J dropped 0 bases, with 13 bases sitting between them. The CDR3 runs to 16 residues. Germline CDR1 and CDR2: SGHTA and FQGNSA. CDR3 bases: TGTGCCAGCAGCTACTCAGGCCAAAGCTCTGGAAACACCATATATTTT. Amino acid sequence: CASSYSGQSSGNTIYF.

The rearrangement joins TRBV2 to TRBJ1-3; TRBD1 is a possible D gene (5 bases). V dropped 6 bases and J dropped 2 bases, with 11 bases sitting between them. The CDR3 covers 14 residues. Germline V CDR1 and CDR2: SNHLY, FYNNEI. CDR3 sequence reads: CASRPEGAGNTIYF. CDR3 sequence (DNA): TGTGCCAGCAGGCCGGAAGGGGCTGGAAACACCATATATTTT.

This clone appeared a single time. The chain joins TRBV27 to TRBJ1-5, with D possibly TRBD1 on 6 matching bases. CDR1 and CDR2 (germline): MNHEY, SMNVEV (reference sequence). There are 13 residues in the CDR3. The CDR3 DNA follows: TGTGCAGCAGGGGACTGGAGCAATCAGCCCCAGCATTTT. Amino acids: CAAGDWSNQPQHF.

The chain employs TRBV6-6 and TRBJ2-2; D may be TRBD1 (6 bases). The germline CDR1 and CDR2 sequences are MNHNY and SVGAGI (reference sequence). The CDR3 has 14 amino acids. Trimming took off 6 bases at V and 2 bases at J, with 10 bases between the two ends. The CDR3 region is CASRLTGNTGELFF. The DNA for the CDR3 is TGTGCCAGCAGATTGACAGGCAACACCGGGGAGCTGTTTTTT.

The V gene is TRBV6-5, the J gene TRBJ1-1; D ambiguous. V lost 6 bases and J 3 bases, leaving 14 bases between the germline ends. The CDR3 is made up of 14 amino acids. CDR1 is MNHEY and CDR2 is SVGAGI in the germline V gene. Here the CDR3 DNA reads TGTGCCAGCAGCACTGGAGTTGGCTACACTGAAGCTTTCTTT. This encodes CASSTGVGYTEAFF.

On this clone: This sample includes further DNA sequences coding for the same CDR3. The chain couples TRBV11-1 to TRBJ2-7; possible D gene TRBD1, 5 bases. Between the trimmed V and J ends, which lost 1 base and 3 bases, there was a span of 7 bases. Germline CDR1 SGHAT, CDR2 FQDESV (reference sequence). This CDR3 is built from 13 residues. CDR3 loop: CASSLDRGYEQYF. The CDR3 DNA reads as TGTGCCAGCAGCTTAGATAGGGGCTACGAGCAGTACTTC.